The present T cell receptor (beta chain) was sequenced within a study of beta chain features in type 1 diabetes. Regarding the study as a whole: In all four CD4+ subsets, TCRB CDR3 length was significantly, moderately reduced in type 1 diabetes.

The investigators reverse transcribed all of the isolated RNA, so they sequenced expressed TCRB transcripts. Generated by immunoSEQ multiplex PCR, the TCRdb table keeps only in-frame clones and is missing some. Of hundreds of thousands of clones in the sample, around 16% were seen once. As regards this clone: Its matching antigen is unknown.

The V end was cut by 5 bases, the J end by 3 bases, with 13 bases between. CDR1 is SEHNR and CDR2 is FQNEAQ in the germline V gene (reference sequence). The length of the CDR3 is 14 residues. The chain carries TRBV7-9 and TRBJ1-2; D is ambiguous. The sequenced sample consisted of naive CD4+ T cells from blood. The clonotype comes from a man between 18 and 29 years old with type 1 diabetes. CDR3 amino acids: CASSPHGFDYGYTF. The CDR3, as DNA: TGTGCCAGCAGCCCCCACGGTTTTGACTATGGCTACACCTTC. The full variable domain, with the rest looked up from reference TRBV7-9 and TRBJ1-2, is DTGVSQNPRHKITKRGQNVTFRCDPISEHNRLYWYRQTLGQGPEFLTYFQNEAQLEKSRLLSDRFSAERPKGSFSTLEIQRTEQGDSAMYLCASSPHGFDYGYTFGSGTRLTVV.